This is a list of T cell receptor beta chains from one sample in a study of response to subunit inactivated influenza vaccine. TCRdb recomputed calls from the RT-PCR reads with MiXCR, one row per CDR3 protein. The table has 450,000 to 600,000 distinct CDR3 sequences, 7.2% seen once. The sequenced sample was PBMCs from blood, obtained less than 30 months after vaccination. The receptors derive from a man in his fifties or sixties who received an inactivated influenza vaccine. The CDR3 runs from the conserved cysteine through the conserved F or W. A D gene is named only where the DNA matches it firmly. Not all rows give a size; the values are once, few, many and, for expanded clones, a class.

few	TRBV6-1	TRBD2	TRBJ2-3	TGTGCCAGCAGGCGGGGGTGGGCAGATACGCAGTATTTT	CASRRGWADTQYF
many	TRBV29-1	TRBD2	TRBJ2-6	TGCAGCGTTGAGACACCCGGGACTAGCGGGAGCTCTGGGGCCAACGTCCTGACTTTC	CSVETPGTSGSSGANVLTF
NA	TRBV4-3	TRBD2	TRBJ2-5	TGCGCCAGCAGCCAAGATTGGCAGGGCTCTGGGGGGGCCCAGTACTTC	CASSQDWQGSGGAQYF
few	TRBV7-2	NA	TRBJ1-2	TGTGCCAGCAGCGAAAAAGGACGGGGCTACACCTTC	CASSEKGRGYTF
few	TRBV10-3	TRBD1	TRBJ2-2	TGTGCCTCCTACGTGGGGACAGGGGAGGCCGGGGAGCTGTTTTTT	CASYVGTGEAGELFF
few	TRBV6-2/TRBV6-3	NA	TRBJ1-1	TGTGCCAGCAGTTACTTCGAGGACAGGAACACTGAAGCTTTCTTT	CASSYFEDRNTEAFF
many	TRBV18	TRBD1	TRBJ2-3	TGTGCCAGCTCCCTGGGACAGTACACAGATACGCAGTATTTT	CASSLGQYTDTQYF
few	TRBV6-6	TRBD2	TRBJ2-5	TGTGCCAGCAGTTACTCGGGAGGGGTGACCCAGTACTTC	CASSYSGGVTQYF
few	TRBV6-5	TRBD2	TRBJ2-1	TGTGCCAGCAGTTGGACTAGCGGGAGGGCGGATGAGCAGTTCTTC	CASSWTSGRADEQFF
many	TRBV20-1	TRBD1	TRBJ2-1	TGCAGTGCCTCACCCAGGACAGGGGTATATGAGCAGTTCTTC	CSASPRTGVYEQFF
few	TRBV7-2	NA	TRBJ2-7	TGTGCCAGCAGCTTACTACAGTTCTCCTACGAGCAGTACTTC	CASSLLQFSYEQYF
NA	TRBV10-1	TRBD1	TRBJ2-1	TGCGCCAGCAGTGAGAGGGGGACAGGGGGCTGGAATGAGCAGTTCTTC	CASSERGTGGWNEQFF
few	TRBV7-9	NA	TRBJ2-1	TGTGCCAGCAGCTTGAACATGGACAATGAGCAGTTCTTC	CASSLNMDNEQFF
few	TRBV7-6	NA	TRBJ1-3	TGTGCCAGCAGGGACAGACCCACCTCTGGAAACACCATATATTTT	CASRDRPTSGNTIYF
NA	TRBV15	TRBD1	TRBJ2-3	TGTGCCACCAGCAGAGATCGGGACAGGGGAGGGGATACGCAGTATTTT	CATSRDRDRGGDTQYF
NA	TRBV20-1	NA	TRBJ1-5	TGCAGTGCTAGCGTGGGGTATCAGCCCCAGCATTTT	CSASVGYQPQHF
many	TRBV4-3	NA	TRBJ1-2	TGCGCCAGCAGCCAAGATTGGACAGTAGGTGGCTACACCTTC	CASSQDWTVGGYTF
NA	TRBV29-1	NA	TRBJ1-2	TGCAGCGTTGATGGGGGTCCGAAGGGGGGCTACACCTTC	CSVDGGPKGGYTF
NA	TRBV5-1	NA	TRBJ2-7	TGCGCCAGCAGCTTGGCCCCAGAATGGCCCCCCTCCTACGAGCAGTACTTC	CASSLAPEWPPSYEQYF
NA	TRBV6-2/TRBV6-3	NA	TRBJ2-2	TGTGCCAGCAGTAACCGGGCTTCGAACACCGGGGAGCTGTTTTTT	CASSNRASNTGELFF
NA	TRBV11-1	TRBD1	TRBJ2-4	TGTGCCAGCACTACTACAAGCAGGGGGCTTCGGGCCAAAAACATTCAGTACTTC	CASTTTSRGLRAKNIQYF
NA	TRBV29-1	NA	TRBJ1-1	TGCAGCGTGACAGGTATCATGAACACTGAAGCTTTCTTT	CSVTGIMNTEAFF
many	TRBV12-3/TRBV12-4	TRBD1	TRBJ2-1	TGTGCCAGCAGTCCGGACAGGGGGACTAGTAATGAGCAGTTCTTC	CASSPDRGTSNEQFF
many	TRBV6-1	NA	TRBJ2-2	TGTGCCAGCACCCAACAGGCCCGGTTGGGCGGGGAGCTGTTTTTT	CASTQQARLGGELFF
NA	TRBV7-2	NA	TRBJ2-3	TGTGCCAGCAGCTCAAGACCGGGACCACGGACAGATACGCAGTATTTT	CASSSRPGPRTDTQYF
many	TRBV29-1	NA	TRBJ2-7	TGCAGCGCTTGGACAGTCTCCTACGAGCAGTACTTC	CSAWTVSYEQYF
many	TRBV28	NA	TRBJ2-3	TGTGCCAGCCCCCCCCGTGTGGGCCTCGGGGGCACAGATACGCAGTATTTT	CASPPRVGLGGTDTQYF
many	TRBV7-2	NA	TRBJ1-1	TGTGCCAGCAGGCGGGAGATCGACACTGAAGCTTTCTTT	CASRREIDTEAFF
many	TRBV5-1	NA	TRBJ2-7	TGCGCCAGCAGCTTGGAAGCGTACTCCTACGAGCAGTACTTC	CASSLEAYSYEQYF
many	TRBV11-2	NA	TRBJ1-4	TGTGCCAGCAGCCGAAATACCGTTAATGAAAAACTGTTTTTT	CASSRNTVNEKLFF
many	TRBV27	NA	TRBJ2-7	TGTGCCAGTGGGGAACAGGGGAGGACCTACGAGCAGTACTTC	CASGEQGRTYEQYF
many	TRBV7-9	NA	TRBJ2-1	TGTGCCAGCAGCTTGGACAGCGTCAATGAGCAGTTCTTC	CASSLDSVNEQFF
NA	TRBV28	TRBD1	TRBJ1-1	TGTGCCAGCAGTTCCGCCCCCGGGACAGGGAACACTGAAGCTTTCTTT	CASSSAPGTGNTEAFF
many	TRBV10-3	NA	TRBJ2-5	TGTGCCATCAGTGAGCGAGGGCGAGAGACCCAGTACTTC	CAISERGRETQYF
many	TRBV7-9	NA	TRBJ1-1	TGTGCCAGCAGCAGGACTGACAGCTTTTCGGCTTTCTTT	CASSRTDSFSAFF
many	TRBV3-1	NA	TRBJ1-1	TGTGCCAGTCGGTGGGGTAACACTGAAGCTTTCTTT	CASRWGNTEAFF
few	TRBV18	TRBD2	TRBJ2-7	TGTGCCAGCTCACCATCCTGGACTAGCGGCTACGAGCAGTACTTC	CASSPSWTSGYEQYF
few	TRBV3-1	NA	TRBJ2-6	TGTGCCAGCAGCCAGGACAATACTGGGGCCAACGTCCTGACTTTC	CASSQDNTGANVLTF
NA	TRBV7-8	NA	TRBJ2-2	TGTGCCAGCAGCTTAGTACGCAGGACCACCGGGGAGCTGTTTTTT	CASSLVRRTTGELFF
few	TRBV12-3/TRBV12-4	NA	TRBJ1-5	TGTGCCAGCATTGATCTTCCCGGAGGTCCCCAGCATTTT	CASIDLPGGPQHF
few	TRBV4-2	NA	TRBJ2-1	TGTGCCAGCAGCCAAGCGGGACGGTGGTCCTACAATGAGCAGTTCTTC	CASSQAGRWSYNEQFF
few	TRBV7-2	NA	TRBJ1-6	TGTGCCAGCAGCCGGAACAGGGCTAATTCACCCCTCCACTTT	CASSRNRANSPLHF
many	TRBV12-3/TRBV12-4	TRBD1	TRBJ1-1	TGTGCCAGCAGGGAGACAGGGGACGCTGAAGCTTTCTTT	CASRETGDAEAFF
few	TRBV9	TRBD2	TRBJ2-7	TGTGCCAGCAGCGTAGGACGGGCTAGCGGGATGTACGAGCAGTACTTC	CASSVGRASGMYEQYF
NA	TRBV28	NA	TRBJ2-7	TGTGCCAGCAGCCGAGGACCCTGGGAGCAGTACTTC	CASSRGPWEQYF